This TCR beta chain was profiled in a study of OX40 agonist ivuxolimab in advanced cancers. Generated by immunoSEQ multiplex PCR, the TCRdb table keeps only in-frame clones and is missing some. The table lists about 15,000 clones, 70% of them singletons. Patients with autoimmune history or systemic immunosuppression were excluded. The CDR3 loop spans 19 amino acids. CDR1 SGDLS and CDR2 YYNGEE come from the germline V gene. V lost 2 bases, J lost 6 bases, and 17 bases stayed unmatched. The chain links TRBV9 to TRBJ2-2, with TRBD2 matching 9 bases. This specimen was CD4+ or CD8+ T cells sorted from blood, taken in a trial of the OX40 agonist ivuxolimab. This TCR derives from an adult with an advanced solid tumor such as melanoma, head and neck, liver or kidney cancer. CDR3 protein: CASSVQGNSGSGVAGELFF. CDR3 sequence (DNA): TGTGCCAGCAGCGTTCAGGGAAATAGCGGGAGCGGAGTAGCCGGGGAGCTGTTTTTT.